This T cell receptor beta chain was retrieved from a study of regulatory T cells in long-lasting Graves disease. Noted time point: newly diagnosed GD, antithyroid drugs for less than 3 months. PBMC RNA served as the TCR library source. Germline lookup yields CDR1 LGHDT and CDR2 YNNKEL (reference sequence). CDR3 length: 13 amino acids. With 0 bases removed from V and 7 bases from J, the gap between germline ends came to 10 bases. HTBI primers from iRepertoire and Arm-PCR of CDR3 regions yielded the TCR beta libraries. From the multiplex PCR reads, TCRdb called clonotypes with MiXCR, one entry per CDR3 protein. The data contain some 500,000 distinct CDR3 sequences, approximately 16% of them singletons. This same sample was also part of a study on T cells in Graves' hyperthyroidism and ophthalmopathy.

The chain carries TRBV3-1 and TRBJ2-7, with D hard to call. Material: peripheral blood mononuclear cells (PBMCs), obtained at new diagnosis, from a patient treated with antithyroid drugs. This TCR was recovered from a woman aged 40-60 years with Graves disease. The CDR3 DNA reads as TGTGCCAGCAGCCAAGATCCGGGTCGAGAGCAGTACTTC. Its protein product is CASSQDPGREQYF.